Following are 13 T cell receptor beta chains from one sample sequenced in a study of identical twins. Via MiXCR, TCRdb re-called the 5' RACE reads, giving one row per CDR3 protein. The profile shows 450,000 or so distinct CDR3 sequences, 13% to 15% of them singletons. These data also formed part of another study, on yellow fever vaccine responses in identical twins.

Sequenced material: CD4+ T cells sorted from blood. These receptors were collected from a woman between 18 and 29 years old in good health.

This chain connects TRBV9 to TRBJ2-1; weak D call: TRBD2 (6 bases). CDR1 is SGDLS, CDR2 YYNGEE, per germline. CDR3 length: 13 amino acids. V lost 4 bases and J 10 bases, leaving 15 bases between the germline ends. The CDR3 loop reads CASSLSRGREQFF. CDR3 nucleotide sequence: TGTGCCAGCAGCCTCTCCCGGGGGAGAGAGCAGTTCTTC.

There are a few counts of this clonotype. As DNA, the CDR3 is TGCAGTGCTAGGGATACTGAGCAGTTCTTC. Its translation is CSARDTEQFF. J is TRBJ2-1 and V is TRBV20-1; D is unresolved. V was shortened by 3 bases and J by 9 bases, with 6 bases between the two germline ends. Looked up from germline, CDR1 is DFQATT and CDR2 is SNEGSKA (reference sequence). The CDR3 runs 10 residues.

This clonotype came up a few times. V usage is TRBV6-5 and J usage is TRBJ2-3; perhaps TRBD2 as D (5 bases). From germline, CDR1 is MNHEY and CDR2 SVGAGI. This CDR3 spans 17 amino acids. Trimming pared 0 bases from V and 8 bases from J, leaving 21 bases between. CDR3 loop: CASSYSGVASRLRTQYF. CDR3 DNA: TGTGCCAGCAGTTACTCAGGAGTAGCGTCTCGTCTTCGTACGCAGTATTTT.

This clonotype showed up just a few times. This rearrangement joins TRBV19 to TRBJ2-1, with D unclear. Between the trimmed V and J ends, which lost 11 bases and 9 bases, there was a span of 11 bases. CDR1 is LNHDA and CDR2 is SQIVND in the germline V gene (reference sequence). The CDR3 has 10 amino acids. Here the CDR3 DNA reads TGTGCCTCGGGTGGTAGTGAGCAGTTCTTC. It codes for CASGGSEQFF. Using reference TRBV19 and TRBJ2-1 for the parts outside the CDR3, the full variable domain is DGGITQSPKYLFRKEGQNVTLSCEQNLNHDAMYWYRQDPGQGLRLIYYSQIVNDFQKGDIAEGYSVSREKKESFPLTVTSAQKNPTAFYLCASGGSEQFFGPGTRLTVL.

The rearrangement joins TRBV11-2 to TRBJ2-5, with 11 nucleotides matching TRBD1. The V segment lost 4 bases and the J segment 0 bases; nucleotides outside the gene matches: 10. The germline gives CDR1 SGHAT, CDR2 FQNNGV. The CDR3 consists of 18 residues. CDR3 in DNA: TGTGCCAGCAGCTCCGCCGCTGGACAGGGGGCATACCAAGAGACCCAGTACTTC. Translated: CASSSAAGQGAYQETQYF.

This clonotype has a handful of counts. This chain uses TRBV2 with TRBJ2-7, with 9 nucleotides matching TRBD1. CDR3 length equals 18 residues. V was clipped by 6 bases and J by 2 bases; unmatched bases: 17. Per the germline V gene, CDR1 is SNHLY and CDR2 is FYNNEI. The CDR3 DNA is TGTGCCAGCAGCGCACTAATTTTGGGACAGGGATTCACCTACGAGCAGTACTTC. This translates into CASSALILGQGFTYEQYF.

The rearrangement uses TRBV7-9 and TRBJ1-1; D remains unclear. Looked up from germline, CDR1 is SEHNR and CDR2 is FQNEAQ (reference sequence). Between the trimmed V and J ends, which lost 5 bases and 3 bases, there was a span of 16 bases. The CDR3 runs to 15 residues. The CDR3 region is CASSRTTGSYTEAFF. In DNA, the CDR3 is TGTGCCAGCAGCCGGACGACGGGGTCTTACACTGAAGCTTTCTTT. The whole variable domain, filled in from reference TRBV7-9 and TRBJ1-1, reads DTGVSQNPRHKITKRGQNVTFRCDPISEHNRLYWYRQTLGQGPEFLTYFQNEAQLEKSRLLSDRFSAERPKGSFSTLEIQRTEQGDSAMYLCASSRTTGSYTEAFFGQGTRLTVV.

This clonotype has only a few counts. The J gene is TRBJ2-3, the V gene TRBV20-1, with a possible D match to TRBD2 (5 bases). CDR1 and CDR2 from the germline V gene are DFQATT and SNEGSKA (reference sequence). This CDR3 region has 14 residues. Trimming cost V 2 bases and J 2 bases, with 11 bases left between them. DNA of the CDR3: TGCAGTGCTAGAAAAGGAGGCCTCACAGATACGCAGTATTTT. Its protein product is CSARKGGLTDTQYF.

The CDR3 nucleotides read TGTGCCAGCAGCTTACTAGCGGGGATAAGCGATGAGCAGTTCTTC. Translated: CASSLLAGISDEQFF. The chain employs TRBV7-2 and TRBJ2-1; TRBD2 agrees at 9 bases. The V gene's germline CDR1 is SGHTA and CDR2 FQGNSA. CDR3 size: 15 residues. The junction had 7 bases not matched to a gene; V was cut back by 2 bases and J by 8 bases.

This clonotype has just a few counts. The V gene is TRBV6-5, the J gene TRBJ2-3; D not certain. The V end was cut by 0 bases, the J end by 6 bases, with 13 bases between. Looked up from germline, CDR1 is MNHEY and CDR2 is SVGAGI. CDR3 size: 15 residues. CDR3 DNA sequence: TGTGCCAGCAGTTACTCTGCTAAGCCAAGCGATACGCAGTATTTT. Protein sequence: CASSYSAKPSDTQYF.

CDR3 DNA sequence: TGTGCCAGCTCACCACTAGCGGGAGCCCCCAACGAGCAGTACTTC. Protein sequence: CASSPLAGAPNEQYF. The J gene is TRBJ2-7, the V gene TRBV18; 9 nucleotides match TRBD2. The CDR3 runs 15 residues. Germline V gene data show CDR1 as KGHSH and CDR2 as LQKENI. The ends lost 1 base at V and 5 bases at J; junction bases unmatched: 6. The complete variable domain, with remaining parts taken from reference TRBV18 and TRBJ2-7, reads NAGVMQNPRHLVRRRGQEARLRCSPMKGHSHVYWYRQLPEEGLKFMVYLQKENIIDESGMPKERFSAEFPKEGPSILRIQQVVRGDSAAYFCASSPLAGAPNEQYFGPGTRLTVT.

The chain employs TRBV6-1 and TRBJ2-7; D is perhaps TRBD1 (6 bases). Germline loops: CDR1 MNHNS, CDR2 SASEGT. V was cut by 2 bases and J by 2 bases, with 10 bases left in between. The CDR3 is 14 amino acids. The CDR3 loop reads CASSERGKAYEQYF. CDR3 nucleotides: TGTGCCAGCAGTGAAAGGGGGAAAGCCTACGAGCAGTACTTC.

V gene TRBV12-5 combines with J gene TRBJ2-2; D unclear. Germline V gene lookup returns CDR1 LGHNT and CDR2 FRNRAP. The CDR3 consists of 14 residues. V lost 2 bases and J lost 2, with 6 bases in between. The CDR3 DNA reads TGTGCTAGTGGTTTGAACACAAACACCGGGGAGCTGTTTTTT. Amino acid sequence: CASGLNTNTGELFF.